The sample holds many counts of the clone carrying this T cell receptor beta chain. Its antigen is unidentified. Germline V CDR1 and CDR2: LGHNA, YNFKEQ. The CDR3 covers 15 residues. Trimming shortened V by 0 bases and J by 6 bases, and 12 bases separated the two germline ends. The entry originates in a study of T cell repertoires in cytomegalovirus infection. Overall study results and limits: The response measured ex vivo was dominated by TCR beta clonotypes (HLA-C-restricted and CMV-specific). The cumulative frequency of public TCR beta families identified carriers of CMV plus the relevant HLA.

One entry per CDR3 protein, called by TCRdb with MiXCR from the reads. The sample yields some 150,000 distinct CDR3 sequences, under 8% seen once. The gene calls are TRBV4-2 and TRBJ2-4; tentative D call: TRBD1 (5 bases). Input material: PBMCs. The sequence derives from a human donor in good health (CMV status not recorded). Some clones in this sample may be carry-over from other donors' samples. The DNA for the CDR3 is TGTGCCAGCAGCCAAGATTACAGGACGATAAACATTCAGTACTTC. It specifies CASSQDYRTINIQYF.